What follows is one T cell receptor beta chain and its context. Authors' analysis steps: Counts of nucleated cells, estimated from reference gene primer amplification, were obtained. Assay: immunoSEQ multiplex PCR; the TCRdb copy retains only in-frame clones and omits some. That table furnishes V, J and clone size, whereas the DNA furnished D and trimming. The sample gives around 100,000 clones, about 88% of which show up once; about 1.3% is in the top ten. The germline V gene encodes CDR1 SGHRS and CDR2 YFSETQ. The germline V and J ends were trimmed by 4 bases and 1 base, with 10 bases remaining between them. CDR3 length: 14 amino acids. The data belong to a study of blood T cell repertoires in COVID-19. Study-level background: Samples came from the United States, Italy and Spain, spanning acute and convalescent COVID-19. Sample material is recorded as cDNA or gDNA derived from T cells, B-cell-depleted T cells, or PBMCs.

This clonotype was sampled from a man between 40 and 49 years old with acute or convalescent COVID-19. The genes are TRBV5-1 and TRBJ2-3; a weak D match, TRBD2 (6 bases). Material: peripheral blood. The CDR3 reads CASSTGEGTDTQYF. For the CDR3, the DNA is TGCGCCAGCAGCACGGGGGAAGGCACAGATACGCAGTATTTT.